This TCR beta chain was recorded in a study of human T cells and chemical hapten exposure. Time point reported: pre-sensitization, week 0. The treatment is: therapeutic diphenylcyclopropenone sensitization with weekly scalp DPC. Someone pulled total RNA out of unfractionated whole blood. People who gave samples had alopecia, were 18 to 70 years old, and were suitable for DPC. Trimming removed 4 bases from V and 6 bases from J; junction bases left unmatched: 9. Germline assignment: CDR1 MNHEY and CDR2 SMNVEV (reference sequence). This CDR3 spans 16 amino acids. One entry per CDR3 protein results from TCRdb running MiXCR on the RACE reads. The sample gives about 50,000 distinct CDR3 sequences, roughly 10% of which show up once; around a tenth is in the top ten. Only a few counts were recorded for this clonotype. Its antigen remains unknown. Broader study findings: The study found that DPC sensitization did not change TCRs above 1 in 1000 frequency.

This clonotype was sampled from a woman in her 30s with alopecia areata. Some clones in this sample may be carry-over from other donors' samples. The genes are TRBV27 and TRBJ2-3; 11 nucleotides align to TRBD2. This specimen consisted of whole blood, obtained in connection with sensitization to the hapten diphenylcyclopropenone (DPC). This CDR3 is CASSYTSGGVSDTQYF. The CDR3 bases are TGTGCCAGCAGTTACACTAGCGGGGGTGTGTCGGATACGCAGTATTTT.